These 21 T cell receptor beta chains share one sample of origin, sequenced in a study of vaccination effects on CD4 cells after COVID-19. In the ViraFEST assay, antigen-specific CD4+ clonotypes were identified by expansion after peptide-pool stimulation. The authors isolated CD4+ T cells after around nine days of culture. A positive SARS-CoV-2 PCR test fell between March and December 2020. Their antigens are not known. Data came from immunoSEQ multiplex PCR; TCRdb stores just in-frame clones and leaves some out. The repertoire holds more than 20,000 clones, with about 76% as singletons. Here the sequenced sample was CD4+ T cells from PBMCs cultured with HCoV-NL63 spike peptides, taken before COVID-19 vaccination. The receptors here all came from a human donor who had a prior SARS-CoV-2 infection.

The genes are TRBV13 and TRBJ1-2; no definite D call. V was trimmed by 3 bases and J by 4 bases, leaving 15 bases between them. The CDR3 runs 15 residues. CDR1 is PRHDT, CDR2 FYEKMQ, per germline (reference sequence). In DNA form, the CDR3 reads TGTGCCAGCAGCTTTTCCAGCGATAAGTTCTATGGCTACACCTTC. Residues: CASSFSSDKFYGYTF.

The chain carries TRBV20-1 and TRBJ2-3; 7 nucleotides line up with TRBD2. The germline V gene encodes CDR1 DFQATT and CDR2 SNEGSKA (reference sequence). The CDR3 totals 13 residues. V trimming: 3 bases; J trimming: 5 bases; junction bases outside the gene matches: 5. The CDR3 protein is CSASLAGVDTQYF. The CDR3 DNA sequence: TGCAGTGCTAGTTTGGCGGGGGTAGATACGCAGTATTTT.

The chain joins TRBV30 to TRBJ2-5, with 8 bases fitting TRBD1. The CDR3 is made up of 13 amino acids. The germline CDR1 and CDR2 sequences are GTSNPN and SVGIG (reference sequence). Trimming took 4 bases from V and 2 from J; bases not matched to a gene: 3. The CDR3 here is CAWKGQGQETQYF. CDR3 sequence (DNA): TGTGCCTGGAAAGGACAGGGTCAAGAGACCCAGTACTTC. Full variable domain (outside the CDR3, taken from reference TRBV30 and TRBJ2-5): SQTIHQWPATLVQPVGSPLSLECTVEGTSNPNLYWYRQAAGRGLQLLFYSVGIGQISSEVPQNLSASRPQDRQFILSSKKLLLSDSGFYLCAWKGQGQETQYFGPGTRLLVL.

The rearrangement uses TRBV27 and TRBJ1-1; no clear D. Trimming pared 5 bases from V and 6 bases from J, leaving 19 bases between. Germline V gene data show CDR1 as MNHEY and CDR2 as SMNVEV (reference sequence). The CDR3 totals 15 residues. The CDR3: CASSPTREGWAEAFF. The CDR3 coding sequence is TGTGCCAGCAGTCCCACAAGGGAGGGATGGGCTGAAGCTTTCTTT.

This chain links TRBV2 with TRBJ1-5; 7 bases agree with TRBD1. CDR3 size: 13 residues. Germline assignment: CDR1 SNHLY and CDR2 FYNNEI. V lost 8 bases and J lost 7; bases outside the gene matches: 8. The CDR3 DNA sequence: TGTGCCAGCGCCGTAGGGGGCCAACAGCCCCAGCATTTT. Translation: CASAVGGQQPQHF.

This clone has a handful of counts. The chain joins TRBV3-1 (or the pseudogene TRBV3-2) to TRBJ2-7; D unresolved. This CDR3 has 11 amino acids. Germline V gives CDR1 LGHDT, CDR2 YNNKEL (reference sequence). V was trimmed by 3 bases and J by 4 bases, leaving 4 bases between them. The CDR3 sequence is CASSQFYEQYF. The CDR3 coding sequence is TGTGCCAGCAGCCAGTTTTACGAGCAGTACTTC.

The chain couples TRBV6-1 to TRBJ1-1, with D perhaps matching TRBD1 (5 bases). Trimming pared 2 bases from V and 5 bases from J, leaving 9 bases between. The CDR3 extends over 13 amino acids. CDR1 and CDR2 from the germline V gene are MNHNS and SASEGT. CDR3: CASSEYGGTEAFF. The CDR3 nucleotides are TGTGCCAGCAGTGAATATGGGGGAACTGAAGCTTTCTTT.

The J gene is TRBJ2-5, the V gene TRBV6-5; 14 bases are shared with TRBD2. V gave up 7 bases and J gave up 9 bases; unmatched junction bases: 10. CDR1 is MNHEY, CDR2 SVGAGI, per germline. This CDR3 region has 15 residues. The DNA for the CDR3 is TGTGCCAGCACCGAAACACCGGGACTAGCGGGAGCCCAGTACTTC. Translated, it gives CASTETPGLAGAQYF.

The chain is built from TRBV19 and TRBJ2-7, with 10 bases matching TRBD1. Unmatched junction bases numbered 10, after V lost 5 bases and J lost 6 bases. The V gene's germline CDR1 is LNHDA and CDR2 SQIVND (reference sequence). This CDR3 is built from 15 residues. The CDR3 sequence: CASSLAGTGAFEQYF. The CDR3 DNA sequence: TGTGCCAGTAGTTTAGCCGGGACAGGGGCTTTCGAGCAGTACTTC.

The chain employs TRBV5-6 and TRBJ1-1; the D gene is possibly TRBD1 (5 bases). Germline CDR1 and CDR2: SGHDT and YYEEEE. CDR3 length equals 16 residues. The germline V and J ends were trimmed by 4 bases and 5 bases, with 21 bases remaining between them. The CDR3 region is CASSDGRDGGSTEAFF. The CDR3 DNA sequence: TGTGCCAGCAGCGACGGCAGGGACGGAGGCTCGACTGAAGCTTTCTTT.

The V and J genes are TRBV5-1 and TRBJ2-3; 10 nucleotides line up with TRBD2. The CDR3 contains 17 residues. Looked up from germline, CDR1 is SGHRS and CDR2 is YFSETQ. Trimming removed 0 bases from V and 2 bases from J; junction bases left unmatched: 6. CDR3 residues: CASSLASSGGNTDTQYF. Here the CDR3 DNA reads TGCGCCAGCAGCTTGGCCTCTAGCGGGGGAAACACAGATACGCAGTATTTT.

CDR3: CASSEDLWSYGYTF. CDR3 coding DNA: TGTGCCAGCAGTGAAGATCTGTGGAGCTATGGCTACACCTTC. The rearrangement joins TRBV6-1 to TRBJ1-2; D is uncertain. The V and J ends lost 1 base and 4 bases respectively, with 10 bases between them. The length of the CDR3 is 14 residues. Germline-derived CDR1 and CDR2 are MNHNS and SASEGT.

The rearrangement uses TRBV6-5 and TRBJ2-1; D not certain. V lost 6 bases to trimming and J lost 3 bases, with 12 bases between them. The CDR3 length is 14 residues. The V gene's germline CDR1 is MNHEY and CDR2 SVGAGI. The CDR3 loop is CASSRGYLYNEQFF. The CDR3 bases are TGTGCCAGCAGCCGCGGATACCTCTACAATGAGCAGTTCTTC.

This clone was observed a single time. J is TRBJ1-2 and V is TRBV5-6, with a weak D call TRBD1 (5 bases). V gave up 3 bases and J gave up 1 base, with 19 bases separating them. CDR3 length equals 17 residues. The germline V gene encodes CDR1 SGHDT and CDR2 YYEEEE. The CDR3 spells CASSSWDPTRLNYGYTF. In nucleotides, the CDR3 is TGTGCCAGCAGCTCTTGGGACCCCACCCGCCTTAACTATGGCTACACCTTC.

The CDR3 region has the DNA TGTGCCAGCAGCTCCCGACCCGGACAGGTGACCTACGAGCAGTACTTC. It specifies CASSSRPGQVTYEQYF. This chain links TRBV5-4 with TRBJ2-7, with 7 nucleotides matching TRBD1. V lost 3 bases and J lost 2; bases outside the gene matches: 11. The germline gives CDR1 SGHNT, CDR2 YYREEE (reference sequence). CDR3 length: 16 amino acids.

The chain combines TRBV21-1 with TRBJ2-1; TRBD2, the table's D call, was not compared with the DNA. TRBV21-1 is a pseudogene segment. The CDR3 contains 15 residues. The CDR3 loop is CASSKTAGAYNEQFF. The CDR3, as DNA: TGTGCCAGCAGCAAAACGGCGGGGGCCTACAATGAGCAGTTCTTC.

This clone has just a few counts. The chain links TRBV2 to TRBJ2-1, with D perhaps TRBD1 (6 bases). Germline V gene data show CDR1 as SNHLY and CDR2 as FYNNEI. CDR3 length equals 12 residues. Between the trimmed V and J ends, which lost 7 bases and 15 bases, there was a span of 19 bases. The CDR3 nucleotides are TGTGCCAGCACCACAACAGGGTCCCGTGCGTTCTTC. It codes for CASTTTGSRAFF.

The CDR3, as DNA: TGTGCCAGCAGCAACTACAGGGGCACTGAAGCTTTCTTT. The encoded protein is CASSNYRGTEAFF. This chain connects TRBV7-3 to TRBJ1-1, with 7 bases that match TRBD1. Trimming at V came to 5 bases and at J to 4 bases, leaving 4 bases not matched to a gene. The CDR3 runs 13 residues. Germline-derived CDR1 and CDR2 are SGHTA and FQGTGA.

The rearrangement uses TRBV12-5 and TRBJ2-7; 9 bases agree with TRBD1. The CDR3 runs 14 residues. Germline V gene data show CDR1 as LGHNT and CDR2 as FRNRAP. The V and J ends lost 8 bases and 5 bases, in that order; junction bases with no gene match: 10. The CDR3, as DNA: TGTGCTAGTAGCCGAGGGACAGGGACTCACGAGCAGTACTTC. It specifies CASSRGTGTHEQYF.

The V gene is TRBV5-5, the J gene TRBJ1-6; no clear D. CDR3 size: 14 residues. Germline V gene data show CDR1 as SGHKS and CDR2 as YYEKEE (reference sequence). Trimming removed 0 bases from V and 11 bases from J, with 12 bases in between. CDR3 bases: TGTGCCAGCAGCTTGGTACAGTTGAGGGCACCCCTCCACTTT. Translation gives CASSLVQLRAPLHF.

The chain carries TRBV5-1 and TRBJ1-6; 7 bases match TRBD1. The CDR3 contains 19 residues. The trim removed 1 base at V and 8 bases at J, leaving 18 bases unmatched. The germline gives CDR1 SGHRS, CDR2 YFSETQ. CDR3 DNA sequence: TGCGCCAGCAGCTTGTTTGGACAGGCGTACGAGGGGGCTGATTCACCCCTCCACTTT. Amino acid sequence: CASSLFGQAYEGADSPLHF.